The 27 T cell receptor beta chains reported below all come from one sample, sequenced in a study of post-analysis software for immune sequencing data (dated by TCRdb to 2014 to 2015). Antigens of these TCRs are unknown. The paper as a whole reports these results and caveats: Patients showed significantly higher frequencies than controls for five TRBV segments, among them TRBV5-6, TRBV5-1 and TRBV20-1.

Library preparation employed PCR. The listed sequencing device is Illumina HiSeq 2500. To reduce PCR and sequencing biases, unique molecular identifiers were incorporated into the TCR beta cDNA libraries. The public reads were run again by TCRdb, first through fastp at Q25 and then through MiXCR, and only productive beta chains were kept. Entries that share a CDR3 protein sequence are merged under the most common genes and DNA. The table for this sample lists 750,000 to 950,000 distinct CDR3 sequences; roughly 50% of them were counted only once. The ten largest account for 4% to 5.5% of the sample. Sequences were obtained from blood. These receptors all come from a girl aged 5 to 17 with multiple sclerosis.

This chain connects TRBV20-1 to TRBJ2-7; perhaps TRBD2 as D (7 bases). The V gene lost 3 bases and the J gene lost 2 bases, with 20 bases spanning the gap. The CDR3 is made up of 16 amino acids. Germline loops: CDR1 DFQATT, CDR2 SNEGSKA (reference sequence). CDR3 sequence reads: CSARTTGTSAPYEQYF. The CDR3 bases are TGCAGTGCTAGGACGACAGGAACTAGCGCTCCCTACGAGCAGTACTTC.

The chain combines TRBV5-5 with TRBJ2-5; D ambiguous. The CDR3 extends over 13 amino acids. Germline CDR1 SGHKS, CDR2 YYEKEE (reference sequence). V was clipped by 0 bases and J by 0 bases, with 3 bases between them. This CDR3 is CASSLAYQETQYF. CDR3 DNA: TGTGCCAGCAGCTTGGCATACCAAGAGACCCAGTACTTC.

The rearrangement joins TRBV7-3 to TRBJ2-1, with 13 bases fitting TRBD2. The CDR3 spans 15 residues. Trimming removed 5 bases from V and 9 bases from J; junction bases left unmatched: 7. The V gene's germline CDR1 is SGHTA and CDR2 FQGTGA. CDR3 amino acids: CASSLLAGGMGEQFF. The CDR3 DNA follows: TGTGCCAGCAGCCTACTAGCGGGAGGGATGGGTGAGCAGTTCTTC.

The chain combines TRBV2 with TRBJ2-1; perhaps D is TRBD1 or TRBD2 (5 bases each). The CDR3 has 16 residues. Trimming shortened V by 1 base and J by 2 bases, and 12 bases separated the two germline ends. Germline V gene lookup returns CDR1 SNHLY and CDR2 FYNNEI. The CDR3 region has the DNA TGTGCCAGCAGTGAAGGGAGGCAGGGAGCCTACAATGAGCAGTTCTTC. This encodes CASSEGRQGAYNEQFF.

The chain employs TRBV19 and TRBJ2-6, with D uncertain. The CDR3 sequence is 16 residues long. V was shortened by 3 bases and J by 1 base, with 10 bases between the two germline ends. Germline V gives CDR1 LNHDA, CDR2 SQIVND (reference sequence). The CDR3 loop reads CASSISRTSGANVLTF. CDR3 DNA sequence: TGTGCCAGTAGTATTAGTCGAACATCTGGGGCCAACGTCCTGACTTTC.

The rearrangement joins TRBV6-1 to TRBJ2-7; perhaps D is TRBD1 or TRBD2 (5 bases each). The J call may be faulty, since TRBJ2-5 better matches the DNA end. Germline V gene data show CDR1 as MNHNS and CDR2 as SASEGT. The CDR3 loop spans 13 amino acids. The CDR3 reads CASSGRGGETQYF. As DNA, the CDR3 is TGTGCCAGCAGCGGTCGGGGCGGGGAGACCCAGTACTTC.

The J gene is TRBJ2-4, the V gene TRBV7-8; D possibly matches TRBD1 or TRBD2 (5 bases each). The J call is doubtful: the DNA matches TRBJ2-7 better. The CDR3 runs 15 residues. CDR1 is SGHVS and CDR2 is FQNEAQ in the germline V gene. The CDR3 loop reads CASSLVRDPAYEQYF. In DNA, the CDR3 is TGTGCCAGCAGCTTAGTCAGGGACCCAGCCTACGAGCAGTACTTC.

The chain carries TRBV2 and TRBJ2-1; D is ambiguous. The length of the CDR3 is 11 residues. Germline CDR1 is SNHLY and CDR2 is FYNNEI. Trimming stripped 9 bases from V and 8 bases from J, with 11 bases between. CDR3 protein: CARSSEDEQFF. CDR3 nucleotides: TGTGCCAGGTCTTCCGAGGATGAGCAGTTCTTC.

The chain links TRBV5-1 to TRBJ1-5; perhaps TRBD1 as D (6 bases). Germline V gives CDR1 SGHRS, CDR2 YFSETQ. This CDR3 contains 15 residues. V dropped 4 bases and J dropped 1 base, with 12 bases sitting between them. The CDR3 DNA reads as TGCGCCAGCAGCGCGGGACACGGGAGCAATCAGCCCCAGCATTTT. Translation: CASSAGHGSNQPQHF.

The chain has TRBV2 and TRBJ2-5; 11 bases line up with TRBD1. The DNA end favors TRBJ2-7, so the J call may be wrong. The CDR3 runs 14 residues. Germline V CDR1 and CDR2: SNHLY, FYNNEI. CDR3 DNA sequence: TGTGCCAGCAGAGGACAGGGGGCAGATTACGAGCAGTACTTC. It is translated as CASRGQGADYEQYF.

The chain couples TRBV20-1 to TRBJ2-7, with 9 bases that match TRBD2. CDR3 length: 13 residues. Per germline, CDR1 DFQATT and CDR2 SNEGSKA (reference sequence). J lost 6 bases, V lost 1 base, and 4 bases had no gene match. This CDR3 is CSARVAGGTEQYF. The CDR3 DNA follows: TGCAGTGCTAGAGTGGCGGGAGGGACCGAGCAGTACTTC.

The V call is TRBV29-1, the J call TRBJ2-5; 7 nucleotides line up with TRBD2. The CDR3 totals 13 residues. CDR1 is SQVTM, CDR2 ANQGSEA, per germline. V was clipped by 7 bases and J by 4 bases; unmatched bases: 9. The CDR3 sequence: CSAAFGGGETQYF. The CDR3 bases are TGCAGCGCCGCGTTCGGCGGGGGAGAGACCCAGTACTTC. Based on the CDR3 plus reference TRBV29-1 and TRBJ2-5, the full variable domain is SAVISQKPSRDICQRGTSLTIQCQVDSQVTMMFWYRQQPGQSLTLIATANQGSEATYESGFVIDKFPISRPNLTFSTLTVSNMSPEDSSIYLCSAAFGGGETQYFGPGTRLLVL.

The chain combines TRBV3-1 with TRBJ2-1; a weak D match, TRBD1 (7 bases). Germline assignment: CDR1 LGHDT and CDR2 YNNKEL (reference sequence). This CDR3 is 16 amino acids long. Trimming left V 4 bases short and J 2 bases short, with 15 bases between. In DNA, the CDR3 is TGTGCCAGCAGCCCTCAGGGGGAGGTCGCCTACAATGAGCAGTTCTTC. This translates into CASSPQGEVAYNEQFF.

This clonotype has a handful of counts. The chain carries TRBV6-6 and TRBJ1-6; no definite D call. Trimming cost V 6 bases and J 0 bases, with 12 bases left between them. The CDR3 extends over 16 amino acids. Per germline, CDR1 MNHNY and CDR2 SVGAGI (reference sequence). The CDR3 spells CASRTGESSYNSPLHF. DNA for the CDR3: TGTGCCAGCAGAACGGGAGAGAGCTCCTATAATTCACCCCTCCACTTT.

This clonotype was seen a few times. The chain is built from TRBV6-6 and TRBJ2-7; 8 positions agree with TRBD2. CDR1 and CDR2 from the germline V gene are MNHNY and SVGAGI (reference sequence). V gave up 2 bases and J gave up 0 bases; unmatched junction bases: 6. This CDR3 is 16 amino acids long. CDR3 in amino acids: CASSYPLSGGSYEQYF. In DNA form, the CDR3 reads TGTGCCAGCAGTTACCCCTTGAGCGGGGGCTCCTACGAGCAGTACTTC.

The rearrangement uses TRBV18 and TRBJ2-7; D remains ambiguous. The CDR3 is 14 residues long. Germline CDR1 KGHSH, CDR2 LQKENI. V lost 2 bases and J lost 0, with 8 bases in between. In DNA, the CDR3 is TGTGCCAGCTCACCAATACAGCGCTCCTACGAGCAGTACTTC. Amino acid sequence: CASSPIQRSYEQYF.

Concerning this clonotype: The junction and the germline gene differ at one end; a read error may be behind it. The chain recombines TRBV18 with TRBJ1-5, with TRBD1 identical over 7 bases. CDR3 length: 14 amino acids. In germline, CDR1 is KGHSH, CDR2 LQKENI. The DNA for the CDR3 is TGCGCCAGCTCCGGGGACAGCCGCAATCAGCCCCAGCATTTT. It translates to CASSGDSRNQPQHF.

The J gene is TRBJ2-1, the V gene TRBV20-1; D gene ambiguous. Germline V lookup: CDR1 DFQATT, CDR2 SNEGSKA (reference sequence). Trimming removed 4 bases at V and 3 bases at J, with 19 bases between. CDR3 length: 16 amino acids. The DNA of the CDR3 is TGCAGTGCTAACGGGCGGAACAACCCTTACTACAATGAGCAGTTCTTC. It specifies CSANGRNNPYYNEQFF.

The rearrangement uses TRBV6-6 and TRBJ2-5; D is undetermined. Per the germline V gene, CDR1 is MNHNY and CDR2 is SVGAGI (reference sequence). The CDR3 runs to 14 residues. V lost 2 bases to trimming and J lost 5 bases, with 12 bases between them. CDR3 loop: CASSYLDLPETQYF. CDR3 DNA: TGTGCCAGCAGTTACCTAGACCTCCCTGAGACCCAGTACTTC.

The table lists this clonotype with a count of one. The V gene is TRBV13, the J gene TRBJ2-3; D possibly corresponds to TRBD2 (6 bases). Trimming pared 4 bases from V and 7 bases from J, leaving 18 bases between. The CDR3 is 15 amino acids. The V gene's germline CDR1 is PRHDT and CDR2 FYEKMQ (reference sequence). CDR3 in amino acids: CASSSAPDWTNTQYF. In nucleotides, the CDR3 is TGTGCCAGCAGCTCCGCACCAGACTGGACTAATACGCAGTATTTT.

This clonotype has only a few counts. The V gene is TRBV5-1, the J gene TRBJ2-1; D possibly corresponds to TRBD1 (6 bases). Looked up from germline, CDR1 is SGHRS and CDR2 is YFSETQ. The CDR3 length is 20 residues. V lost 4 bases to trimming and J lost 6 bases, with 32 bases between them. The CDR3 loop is CASSLLQQGSFLTGINEQFF. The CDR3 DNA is TGCGCCAGCAGCCTACTGCAACAGGGATCTTTTCTAACTGGTATCAATGAGCAGTTCTTC.

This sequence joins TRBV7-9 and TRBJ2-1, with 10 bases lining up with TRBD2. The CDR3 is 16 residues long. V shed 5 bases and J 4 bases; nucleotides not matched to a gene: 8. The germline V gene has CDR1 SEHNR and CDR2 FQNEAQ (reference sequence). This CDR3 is CASSARSGRSYNEQFF. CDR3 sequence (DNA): TGTGCCAGCAGCGCCCGTAGCGGGAGGTCATACAATGAGCAGTTCTTC.

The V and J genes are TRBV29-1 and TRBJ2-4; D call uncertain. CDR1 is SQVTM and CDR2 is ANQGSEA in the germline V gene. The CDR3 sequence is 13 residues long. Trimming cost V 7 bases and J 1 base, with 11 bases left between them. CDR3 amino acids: CSGRLGAKNIQYF. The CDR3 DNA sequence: TGCAGCGGTAGGTTGGGTGCCAAAAACATTCAGTACTTC.

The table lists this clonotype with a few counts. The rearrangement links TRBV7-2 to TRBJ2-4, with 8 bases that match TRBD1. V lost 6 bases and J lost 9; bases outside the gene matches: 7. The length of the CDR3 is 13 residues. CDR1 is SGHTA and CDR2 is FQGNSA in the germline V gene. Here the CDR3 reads CASSSRGQGIQYF. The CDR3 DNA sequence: TGTGCCAGCAGTTCCAGGGGGCAGGGCATTCAGTACTTC.

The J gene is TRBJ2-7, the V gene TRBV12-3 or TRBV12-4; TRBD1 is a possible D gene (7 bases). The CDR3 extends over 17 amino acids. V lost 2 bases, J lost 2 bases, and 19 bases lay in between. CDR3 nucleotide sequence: TGTGCCAGCAGTTTACTCGGAGGGGGCCAGAGCCCCTACGAGCAGTACTTC. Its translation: CASSLLGGGQSPYEQYF.

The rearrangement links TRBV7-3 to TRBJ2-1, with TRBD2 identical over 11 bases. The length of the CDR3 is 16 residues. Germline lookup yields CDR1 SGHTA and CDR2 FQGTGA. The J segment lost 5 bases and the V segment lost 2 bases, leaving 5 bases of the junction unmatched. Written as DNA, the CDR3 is TGTGCCAGCAGCTTACCGACTAGCGGGGAGGACAATGAGCAGTTCTTC. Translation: CASSLPTSGEDNEQFF.

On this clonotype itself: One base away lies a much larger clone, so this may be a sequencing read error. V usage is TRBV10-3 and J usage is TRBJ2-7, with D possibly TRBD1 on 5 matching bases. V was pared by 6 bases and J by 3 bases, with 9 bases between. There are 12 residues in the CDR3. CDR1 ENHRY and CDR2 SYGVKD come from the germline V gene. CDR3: CAISFDSYEQYF. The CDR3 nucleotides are TGTGCCATCAGCTTCGACAGCTACGAGCAGTACTTC.